This T cell receptor (beta chain) was captured in a study of blood T cells in healthy people across ages. Study-level points and caveats: The fall in TCR beta diversity per million T cells was roughly linear with age.

There are 15 residues in the CDR3. J was trimmed by 5 bases and V by 4 bases; bases with no gene match: 4. Per the germline V gene, CDR1 is SGHTA and CDR2 is FQGNSA. Regarding this clonotype: The antigen is undetermined.

The authors ran a second PCR of about 6 to 11 cycles using a sample-barcoded 5' primer and a J-beta primer mix. TCRdb processed the 5' RACE reads anew with MiXCR; each CDR3 protein has one entry. The table has 540,000 or so distinct CDR3 sequences, under 55% seen once. The chain employs TRBV7-2 and TRBJ2-1; 11 nucleotides match TRBD1. The receptor comes from a man older than 75 in good health. Input material: blood. CDR3 nucleotide sequence: TGTGCCAGCAGCTGGACAGGGGGCAGTCACAATGAGCAGTTCTTC. Translated, it gives CASSWTGGSHNEQFF.